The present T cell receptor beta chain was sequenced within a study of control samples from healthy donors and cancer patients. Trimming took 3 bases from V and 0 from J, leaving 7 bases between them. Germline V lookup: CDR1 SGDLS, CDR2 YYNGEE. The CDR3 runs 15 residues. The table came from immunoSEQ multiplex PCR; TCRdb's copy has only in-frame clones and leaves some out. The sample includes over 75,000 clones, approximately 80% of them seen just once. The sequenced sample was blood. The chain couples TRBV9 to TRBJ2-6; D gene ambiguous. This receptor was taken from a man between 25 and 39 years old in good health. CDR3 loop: CASSAHYSGANVLTF. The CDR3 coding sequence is TGTGCCAGCAGCGCCCACTACTCTGGGGCCAACGTCCTGACTTTC.